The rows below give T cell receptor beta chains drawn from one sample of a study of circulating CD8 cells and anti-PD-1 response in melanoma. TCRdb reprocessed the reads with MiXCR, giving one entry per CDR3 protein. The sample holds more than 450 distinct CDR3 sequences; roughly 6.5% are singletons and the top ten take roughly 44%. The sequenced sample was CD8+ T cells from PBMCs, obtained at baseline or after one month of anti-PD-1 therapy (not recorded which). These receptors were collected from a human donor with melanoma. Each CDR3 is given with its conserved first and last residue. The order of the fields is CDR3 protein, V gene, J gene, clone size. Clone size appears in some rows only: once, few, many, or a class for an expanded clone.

cdr3_aa: CDGSRLKTGKSEAFF
v_call: TRBV6-5
j_call: TRBJ1-1
clone_size: NA

cdr3_aa: CASSEYEQYF
v_call: TRBV25-1
j_call: TRBJ2-7
clone_size: large

cdr3_aa: CASGQGGQNYGYTF
v_call: TRBV27
j_call: TRBJ1-2
clone_size: NA

cdr3_aa: CATTGTVTYEQYF
v_call: TRBV10-3
j_call: TRBJ2-7
clone_size: medium-sized

cdr3_aa: CASSLGGTDTQYF
v_call: TRBV27
j_call: TRBJ2-3
clone_size: large

cdr3_aa: CASSFGVPGGYEQYF
v_call: TRBV27
j_call: TRBJ2-7
clone_size: large

cdr3_aa: CASSEVAGGPRSDEQFF
v_call: TRBV25-1
j_call: TRBJ2-1
clone_size: large

cdr3_aa: CASSDGEQYF
v_call: TRBV2
j_call: TRBJ2-7
clone_size: large

cdr3_aa: CASSENPGLSYEQYF
v_call: TRBV2
j_call: TRBJ2-7
clone_size: large

cdr3_aa: CASGDRGRYEQYF
v_call: TRBV19
j_call: TRBJ2-7
clone_size: large

cdr3_aa: CASSFQSSYEQYF
v_call: TRBV11-1
j_call: TRBJ2-7
clone_size: medium-sized

cdr3_aa: CASSLGWTGSEKLFF
v_call: TRBV11-2
j_call: TRBJ1-4
clone_size: large

cdr3_aa: CASSLIVGAFQETQYF
v_call: TRBV4-2
j_call: TRBJ2-5
clone_size: large

cdr3_aa: CASSIGAGTYEQYF
v_call: TRBV19
j_call: TRBJ2-7
clone_size: large

cdr3_aa: CASSIFLGGGTEAFF
v_call: TRBV19
j_call: TRBJ1-1
clone_size: large

cdr3_aa: CASSRLKTGKSEAFF
v_call: TRBV6-5
j_call: TRBJ1-1
clone_size: large

cdr3_aa: CSAPPQSSYNEQFF
v_call: TRBV20-1
j_call: TRBJ2-1
clone_size: large

cdr3_aa: CASSPNWGQRDGELFF
v_call: TRBV2
j_call: TRBJ2-2
clone_size: large

cdr3_aa: CSAQGQGSNQPQHF
v_call: TRBV29-1
j_call: TRBJ1-5
clone_size: medium-sized

cdr3_aa: CASSPFPAQDPAYEQYF
v_call: TRBV18
j_call: TRBJ2-7
clone_size: large

cdr3_aa: CASSEGQTEAFF
v_call: TRBV19
j_call: TRBJ1-1
clone_size: NA

cdr3_aa: CSARIGDTQYF
v_call: TRBV20-1
j_call: TRBJ2-3
clone_size: medium-sized

cdr3_aa: CASSQDRSRGLYEQYF
v_call: TRBV4-1
j_call: TRBJ2-7
clone_size: large

cdr3_aa: CASSTTGPRNEQFF
v_call: TRBV19
j_call: TRBJ2-1
clone_size: large

cdr3_aa: CASSQVPGQAYGYTF
v_call: TRBV3-1
j_call: TRBJ1-2
clone_size: medium-sized

cdr3_aa: CASSAGGGNEQYF
v_call: TRBV2
j_call: TRBJ2-7
clone_size: medium-sized

cdr3_aa: CASSLAGWTINHNEQFF
v_call: TRBV5-4
j_call: TRBJ2-1
clone_size: medium-sized

cdr3_aa: CASSPRSYNEQFF
v_call: TRBV18
j_call: TRBJ2-1
clone_size: medium-sized

cdr3_aa: CASSIVEGGSPLHF
v_call: TRBV19
j_call: TRBJ1-6
clone_size: large

cdr3_aa: CSAPRLAGELRTQYF
v_call: TRBV20-1
j_call: TRBJ2-5
clone_size: medium-sized

cdr3_aa: CASWGGDNTEAFF
v_call: TRBV2
j_call: TRBJ1-1
clone_size: few

cdr3_aa: CAISDSSGLSLGDEQYF
v_call: TRBV10-3
j_call: TRBJ2-7
clone_size: medium-sized

cdr3_aa: CASSTALYNEQFF
v_call: TRBV19
j_call: TRBJ2-1
clone_size: few

cdr3_aa: CASSPSSASEAFF
v_call: TRBV19
j_call: TRBJ1-1
clone_size: NA

cdr3_aa: CSAADRAEADTQYF
v_call: TRBV20-1
j_call: TRBJ2-3
clone_size: large

cdr3_aa: CASSYEDGYYNEQFF
v_call: TRBV6-2/TRBV6-3
j_call: TRBJ2-1
clone_size: large

cdr3_aa: CASGYGGPTYEQYF
v_call: TRBV4-2
j_call: TRBJ2-7
clone_size: NA

cdr3_aa: CASSAGQMNTEAFF
v_call: TRBV2
j_call: TRBJ1-1
clone_size: large

cdr3_aa: CASSFDNQETQYF
v_call: TRBV5-4
j_call: TRBJ2-5
clone_size: NA

cdr3_aa: CASSLAWDSSYEQYF
v_call: TRBV12-3/TRBV12-4
j_call: TRBJ2-7
clone_size: medium-sized

cdr3_aa: CASSLEGYEQYF
v_call: TRBV12-3/TRBV12-4
j_call: TRBJ2-7
clone_size: large

cdr3_aa: CASSLPGYHEQYF
v_call: TRBV28
j_call: TRBJ2-7
clone_size: medium-sized

cdr3_aa: CSAPIRSSYNEQFF
v_call: TRBV20-1
j_call: TRBJ2-1
clone_size: medium-sized

cdr3_aa: CGSRSPLYNEQFF
v_call: TRBV19
j_call: TRBJ2-1
clone_size: hyperexpanded

cdr3_aa: CASSLDGGGTGELFF
v_call: TRBV5-6
j_call: TRBJ2-2
clone_size: NA

cdr3_aa: CASSQPPQGFGTDTQYF
v_call: TRBV27
j_call: TRBJ2-3
clone_size: large

cdr3_aa: CASRINAGDYEQYF
v_call: TRBV27
j_call: TRBJ2-7
clone_size: medium-sized

cdr3_aa: CSVPGQIQETQYF
v_call: TRBV29-1
j_call: TRBJ2-5
clone_size: large